This T cell receptor (beta chain) comes out of a study of siplizumab effects on memory and regulatory T cells. With respect to this clone: Antigen unknown.

Study results and caveats: Treatment with siplizumab left mappable alloreactive CD4+ clones averaging approximately 69% Treg-derived, compared with 25% to 30% in controls. The diversity of naive T cells seemed greater than that of memory cells, and their alloresponse contribution seemed major. Assignment of a naive or memory phenotype failed for roughly 80-97% of the proliferating CD4+ or CD8+ clones.

Method: immunoSEQ multiplex PCR; TCRdb's copy keeps in-frame clones and lacks some. Of approximately 90,000 clones in the sample, roughly 94% were seen once. CDR1 LNHDA and CDR2 SQIVND come from the germline V gene (reference sequence). This CDR3 is built from 12 residues. V gave up 3 bases and J gave up 6 bases, with 5 bases separating them. This sequence was found in a human donor in good health. Material for sequencing was non-Treg CD4+ T cells sorted from blood. The chain carries TRBV19 and TRBJ2-2, with D unresolved. CDR3 protein: CASSMSAGELFF. DNA for the CDR3: TGTGCCAGTAGTATGAGTGCCGGGGAGCTGTTTTTT.